This TCR beta chain was sequenced in a study of blood T cell repertoires in COVID-19. At the level of the study: Sample material is recorded as cDNA or gDNA derived from T cells, B-cell-depleted T cells, or PBMCs.

Produced via immunoSEQ multiplex PCR; TCRdb's table is partial and in-frame only. The sample lists approximately 160,000 clones; around 86% were seen once. Sample: peripheral blood. This receptor was identified in a man between 65 and 80 years old who had recovered from COVID-19.

The CDR3 DNA is TGTGCCAGCTCACCACAGGGGAAGACCCAGTACTTC. Protein product: CASSPQGKTQYF. V gene TRBV18 combines with J gene TRBJ2-5; TRBD1 might be the D (5 bases). The CDR3 sequence is 12 residues long. The V gene lost 1 base and the J gene lost 6 bases, with 6 bases spanning the gap. The germline CDR1 and CDR2 sequences are KGHSH and LQKENI.